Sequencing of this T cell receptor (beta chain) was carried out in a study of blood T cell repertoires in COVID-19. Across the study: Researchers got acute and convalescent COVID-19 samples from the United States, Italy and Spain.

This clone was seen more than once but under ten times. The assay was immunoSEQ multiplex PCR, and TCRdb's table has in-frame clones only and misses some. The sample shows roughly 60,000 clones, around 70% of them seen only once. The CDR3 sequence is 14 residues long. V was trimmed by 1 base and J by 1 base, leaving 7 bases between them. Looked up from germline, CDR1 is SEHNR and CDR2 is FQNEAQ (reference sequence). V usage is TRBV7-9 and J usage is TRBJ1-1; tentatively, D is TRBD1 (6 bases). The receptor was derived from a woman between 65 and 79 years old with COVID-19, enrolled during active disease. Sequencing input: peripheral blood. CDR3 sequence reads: CASSLGGGNTEAFF. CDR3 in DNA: TGTGCCAGCAGCTTAGGAGGGGGGAACACTGAAGCTTTCTTT.